This TCR beta chain was captured by sequencing in a study of technical replicates of blood from several donors. Sequencing used immunoSEQ multiplex PCR; TCRdb keeps in-frame clones, though not all of them. The sample lists some 60,000 clones; around nine tenths were seen once. Germline CDR1 is SGHNT and CDR2 is YYREEE (reference sequence). This CDR3 contains 15 residues. Unmatched junction bases numbered 5, after V lost 1 base and J lost 6 bases. This sequence joins TRBV5-4 and TRBJ2-3; TRBD2 aligns across 10 bases. Sequenced input: PBMCs. The receptor was isolated from a human donor in good health. Some clones in this sample may be carry-over from other donors' samples. The CDR3: CASSLRSGGADTQYF. CDR3 DNA sequence: TGTGCCAGCAGCTTGAGGAGCGGGGGGGCGGATACGCAGTATTTT.